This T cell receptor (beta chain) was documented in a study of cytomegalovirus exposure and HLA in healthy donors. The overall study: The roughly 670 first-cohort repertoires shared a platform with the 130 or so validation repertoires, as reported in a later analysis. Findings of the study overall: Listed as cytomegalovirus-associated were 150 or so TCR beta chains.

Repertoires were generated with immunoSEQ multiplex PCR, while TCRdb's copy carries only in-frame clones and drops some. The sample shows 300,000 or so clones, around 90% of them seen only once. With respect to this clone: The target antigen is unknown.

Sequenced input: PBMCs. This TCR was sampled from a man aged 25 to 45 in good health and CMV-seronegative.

The CDR3 spells CASSYGPANSPLHF. The CDR3 DNA reads as TGTGCCAGCAGTTATGGGCCAGCCAATTCACCCCTCCACTTT. The chain links TRBV6-5 to TRBJ1-6; D gene ambiguous. Germline V gene sequence: CDR1 MNHEY, CDR2 SVGAGI. The V and J ends lost 3 bases and 7 bases respectively, with 10 bases between them. This CDR3 is built from 14 residues.